Each of the 18 T cell receptor beta chains below was sequenced from the same sample in a study of cytomegalovirus exposure and HLA in healthy donors. PCR amplification relied on 60 Vbeta primers (plus 13 Jbeta primers). Using immunoSEQ multiplex PCR, the repertoire was profiled, and TCRdb retains in-frame clones only, with some absent. The sample carries 160,000 or so clones, about 80% recorded once. Source material: PBMCs. The source of these receptors is a man under 40 in good health and CMV-seronegative.

This clone has only a few counts. Here the CDR3 DNA reads TGTGCCAGCAGAGGGGCCAGGGCCGCCTACGAGCAGTACTTC. Protein product: CASRGARAAYEQYF. This chain uses TRBV28 with TRBJ2-7, with D possibly matching TRBD1 (5 bases). This CDR3 has 14 residues. V was cut by 6 bases and J by 2 bases, with 14 bases left in between. In germline, CDR1 is MDHEN, CDR2 SYDVKM. Drawing the rest from reference TRBV28 and TRBJ2-7, the complete variable domain is DVKVTQSSRYLVKRTGEKVFLECVQDMDHENMFWYRQDPGLGLRLIYFSYDVKMKEKGDIPEGYSVSREKKERFSLILESASTNQTSMYLCASRGARAAYEQYFGPGTRLTVT.

The chain employs TRBV5-1 and TRBJ1-5; 8 bases are shared with TRBD1. The CDR3 covers 15 residues. V shed 1 base, J shed 2 bases, and the junction held 2 bases outside the gene matches. Germline CDR1 SGHRS, CDR2 YFSETQ. CDR3 protein: CASSLSGGGNQPQHF. In DNA form, the CDR3 reads TGCGCCAGCAGCTTGTCAGGGGGCGGCAATCAGCCCCAGCATTTT.

The rearrangement joins TRBV30 to TRBJ1-4; TRBD1 matches 7 bases. The V gene end was trimmed by 3 bases and the J gene end by 0 bases; junction bases not matched to a gene: 4. The CDR3 is 15 amino acids. Germline lookup yields CDR1 GTSNPN and CDR2 SVGIG (reference sequence). CDR3 coding DNA: TGTGCCTGGAGGGTGGGACAGACAACTAATGAAAAACTGTTTTTT. Its translation is CAWRVGQTTNEKLFF. The variable domain in full, with the rest retrieved from reference TRBV30 and TRBJ1-4, is SQTIHQWPATLVQPVGSPLSLECTVEGTSNPNLYWYRQAAGRGLQLLFYSVGIGQISSEVPQNLSASRPQDRQFILSSKKLLLSDSGFYLCAWRVGQTTNEKLFFGSGTQLSVL.

This chain joins TRBV4-3 and TRBJ2-7, with D possibly matching TRBD1 (6 bases). Trimming took off 0 bases at V and 2 bases at J, with 11 bases between the two ends. CDR1 and CDR2 (germline): LGHNA, YSLEER. CDR3 size: 15 residues. CDR3 nucleotide sequence: TGCGCCAGCAGCCAAGACCAGGGACAAGCCTACGAGCAGTACTTC. Translated, it gives CASSQDQGQAYEQYF.

The rearrangement joins TRBV19 to TRBJ1-3, with D tentatively TRBD1 (5 bases). Trimming took off 9 bases at V and 3 bases at J, with 15 bases between the two ends. Germline CDR1 is LNHDA and CDR2 is SQIVND (reference sequence). The CDR3 contains 14 residues. The CDR3: CASCRGGGGNTIYF. The CDR3 nucleotides read TGTGCCAGCTGTCGGGGGGGAGGTGGAAACACCATATATTTT.

The chain joins TRBV5-1 to TRBJ1-4, with 7 bases fitting TRBD1. This CDR3 spans 19 amino acids. Germline V gene lookup returns CDR1 SGHRS and CDR2 YFSETQ. The V and J ends lost 1 base and 2 bases, in that order; junction bases with no gene match: 14. CDR3 region: CASSLNRGSIRETNEKLFF. The DNA of the CDR3 is TGCGCCAGCAGCTTGAACAGGGGTTCTATTCGAGAGACTAATGAAAAACTGTTTTTT.

The CDR3 region has the DNA TGCGCCAGCAGCCCTCAACAGGGGGGCTCCTACGAGCAGTACTTC. Amino acid sequence: CASSPQQGGSYEQYF. The chain recombines TRBV5-1 with TRBJ2-7; 8 bases align to TRBD1. The V gene end was trimmed by 4 bases and the J gene end by 0 bases; junction bases not matched to a gene: 6. The V gene's germline CDR1 is SGHRS and CDR2 YFSETQ. This CDR3 spans 15 amino acids. Full variable domain (rest looked up from reference TRBV5-1 and TRBJ2-7): KAGVTQTPRYLIKTRGQQVTLSCSPISGHRSVSWYQQTPGQGLQFLFEYFSETQRNKGNFPGRFSGRQFSNSRSEMNVSTLELGDSALYLCASSPQQGGSYEQYFGPGTRLTVT.

This sequence joins TRBV29-1 and TRBJ1-4, with D uncertain. CDR1 is SQVTM, CDR2 ANQGSEA, per germline. The CDR3 length is 13 residues. The V and J ends lost 3 bases and 4 bases respectively, with 9 bases between them. The CDR3 here is CSVESSVNEKLFF. CDR3 DNA sequence: TGCAGCGTTGAGTCTTCCGTTAATGAAAAACTGTTTTTT.

The chain couples TRBV28 to TRBJ2-7; TRBD1 is a possible D gene (7 bases). V lost 4 bases to trimming and J lost 3 bases, with 13 bases between them. Germline V gives CDR1 MDHEN, CDR2 SYDVKM. The CDR3 has 14 amino acids. The CDR3 region has the DNA TGTGCCAGCAGTTCCCAGGGGGGTGGCTACGAGCAGTACTTC. Its translation: CASSSQGGGYEQYF.

This sequence joins TRBV5-5 and TRBJ2-7, with D maybe TRBD1 (5 bases). Per germline, CDR1 SGHKS and CDR2 YYEKEE (reference sequence). The CDR3 contains 16 residues. V lost 1 base and J 6 bases, leaving 20 bases between the germline ends. The CDR3 coding sequence is TGTGCCAGCAGCTTGTCTGTCCTTGCCGGTCAGGGCGAGCAGTACTTC. This translates into CASSLSVLAGQGEQYF.

This clone appeared once. The V call is TRBV5-1, the J call TRBJ2-3, with 8 bases that match TRBD1. The V gene end was trimmed by 4 bases and the J gene end by 2 bases; junction bases not matched to a gene: 12. CDR1 is SGHRS and CDR2 is YFSETQ in the germline V gene. CDR3 length: 17 amino acids. The CDR3 sequence: CASSQRGQGGITDTQYF. The CDR3 nucleotides read TGCGCCAGCAGCCAACGAGGACAGGGAGGAATCACAGATACGCAGTATTTT.

As concerns this clone: This sample also contains other DNA sequences that code for the same CDR3. The rearrangement uses TRBV6-1 and TRBJ1-5; perhaps TRBD1 as D (5 bases). V lost 5 bases to trimming and J lost 3 bases, with 14 bases between them. In germline, CDR1 is MNHNS, CDR2 SASEGT. The CDR3 contains 15 residues. For the CDR3, the DNA is TGTGCCAGCAGTTTAACAGGATTCCCCAATCAGCCCCAGCATTTT. Translated, it gives CASSLTGFPNQPQHF.

The J gene is TRBJ2-7, the V gene TRBV15, with 10 nucleotides matching TRBD1. CDR1 and CDR2 from the germline V gene are LNHNV and YYDKDF (reference sequence). Germline trimming cut 5 bases from V and 0 bases from J; bases unmatched to any gene: 4. The CDR3 consists of 15 residues. The CDR3 loop reads CATSPGQGSSYEQYF. The CDR3 coding sequence is TGTGCCACCAGCCCGGGACAGGGGAGCTCCTACGAGCAGTACTTC.

The chain joins TRBV25-1 to TRBJ1-1, with TRBD1 as a possible D gene (6 bases). From germline, CDR1 is MGHDK and CDR2 SYGVNS. Trimming left V 1 base short and J 1 base short, with 10 bases between. This CDR3 is built from 15 residues. CDR3 coding DNA: TGTGCCAGCAGTGAATCAGGGGTGGGGAACACTGAAGCTTTCTTT. It codes for CASSESGVGNTEAFF.

J is TRBJ1-3 and V is TRBV29-1; D remains ambiguous. V dropped 3 bases and J dropped 4 bases, with 4 bases sitting between them. Germline CDR1 reads SQVTM; CDR2 reads ANQGSEA. This CDR3 spans 11 amino acids. In DNA form, the CDR3 reads TGCAGCGTTGAGAGGGGAAACACCATATATTTT. Protein product: CSVERGNTIYF.

The chain has TRBV9 and TRBJ1-6, with D perhaps matching TRBD1 (5 bases). Trimming cost V 3 bases and J 10 bases, with 11 bases left between them. CDR1 is SGDLS and CDR2 is YYNGEE in the germline V gene. This CDR3 contains 13 residues. This CDR3 is CASSEGRASPLHF. Written as DNA, the CDR3 is TGTGCCAGCAGCGAGGGCAGGGCATCACCCCTCCACTTT.

This clone was picked up a small number of times. The chain employs TRBV10-2 and TRBJ2-1; D is possibly TRBD2 (10 bases). This CDR3 is 18 amino acids long. Trimming shortened V by 6 bases and J by 7 bases, and 28 bases separated the two germline ends. In germline, CDR1 is WSHSY, CDR2 SAAADI. The CDR3 sequence: CASRWDREAGGPGNEQFF. Here the CDR3 DNA reads TGCGCCAGCAGGTGGGACAGGGAAGCGGGAGGGCCGGGAAATGAGCAGTTCTTC.

This clone has a handful of counts. The chain couples TRBV7-3 to TRBJ2-2, with a weak D call TRBD1 (6 bases). This CDR3 spans 13 amino acids. Trimming removed 6 bases at V and 7 bases at J, with 12 bases between. CDR1 is SGHTA, CDR2 FQGTGA, per germline. In nucleotides, the CDR3 is TGTGCCAGCAGGCGCTTAGGGGGCGGGGAGCTGTTTTTT. It encodes CASRRLGGGELFF.